This T cell receptor beta chain is drawn from a study of T cell responses to AZD1222 COVID-19 vaccine. Assay: immunoSEQ multiplex PCR; the TCRdb copy retains only in-frame clones and omits some. The sample lists about 140,000 clones, 90% to 95% seen once, with less than 1.5% in the top ten. In germline, CDR1 is SGDLS, CDR2 YYNGEE. This CDR3 is built from 16 residues. With 0 bases clipped from V and 7 bases from J, the junction kept 5 bases outside the gene matches. The genes are TRBV9 and TRBJ2-2; 11 bases align to TRBD2. The source of this sequence is an adult who received the AZD1222 COVID-19 vaccine. Sequenced material: peripheral blood, taken 28 days after the second AZD1222 dose. The CDR3 region is CASSVVTSGSLGELFF. The CDR3 nucleotides are TGTGCCAGCAGCGTAGTAACTAGCGGGAGTCTCGGGGAGCTGTTTTTT.